This T cell receptor beta chain appears in the sequencing data of a study of shared clonotypes between healthy human individuals. The CDR3 totals 15 residues. Germline CDR1 and CDR2: SGDLS and YYNGEE. Unmatched junction bases numbered 8, after V lost 0 bases and J lost 8 bases. Clones were read by immunoSEQ multiplex PCR, and TCRdb kept only the in-frame ones, dropping some. The table includes roughly 2 million clones, approximately 95% detected once. Naive CD8 isolation took CD45RO-negative cells positively selected for CCR7 and excluded terminally differentiated effector memory CD45RA+ cells. This sequence joins TRBV9 and TRBJ2-1; 7 positions match TRBD2. Sequencing was performed on naive CD8+ T cells sorted from blood. The TCR was taken from a man aged 18 to 30 in good health. CDR3 DNA: TGTGCCAGCAGCGTAGAGCCGGGGGGTGTGGATGAGCAGTTCTTC. Protein product: CASSVEPGGVDEQFF.